A single sample is the source of the 17 T cell receptor beta chains below, sequenced in a study of cytomegalovirus exposure and HLA in healthy donors. The PCR employed 60 Vbeta primers together with 13 Jbeta primers. Clones were read by immunoSEQ multiplex PCR, and TCRdb kept only the in-frame ones, dropping some. The repertoire holds 200,000 to 250,000 clones, with less than 85% as singletons. The sample taken for sequencing was PBMCs. These receptors originate from a man aged 18 to 29 in good health and CMV-seronegative.

The chain uses TRBV28 and TRBJ2-2; 11 bases agree with TRBD2. V was clipped by 10 bases and J by 6 bases; unmatched bases: 13. CDR3 size: 16 residues. Germline CDR1 reads MDHEN; CDR2 reads SYDVKM. CDR3 residues: CATRLAGSRSAGELFF. CDR3 nucleotide sequence: TGTGCCACCAGACTAGCGGGAAGCCGTTCCGCCGGGGAGCTGTTTTTT.

V is TRBV2 and J is TRBJ1-5; 8 positions match TRBD1. This CDR3 comprises 13 residues. Per the germline V gene, CDR1 is SNHLY and CDR2 is FYNNEI. The ends lost 8 bases at V and 7 bases at J; junction bases unmatched: 7. This chain's CDR3 is CASLGQGQQPQHF. CDR3 in DNA: TGTGCCAGCCTCGGACAGGGCCAGCAGCCCCAGCATTTT.

The rearrangement joins TRBV28 to TRBJ2-3; 7 bases are a match to TRBD1. The CDR3 covers 16 residues. V shed 5 bases and J 0 bases; nucleotides not matched to a gene: 8. Germline values: CDR1 MDHEN, CDR2 SYDVKM. The CDR3 DNA reads as TGTGCCAGCAGTCCCTGGGACAGAACTAGCACAGATACGCAGTATTTT. The encoded protein is CASSPWDRTSTDTQYF.

This sequence joins TRBV7-6 and TRBJ2-1, with 9 bases matching TRBD2. Germline V gives CDR1 SGHVS, CDR2 FNYEAQ. This CDR3 comprises 12 residues. The junction had 1 base not matched to a gene; V was cut back by 4 bases and J by 9 bases. This chain's CDR3 is CASSSAGGEQFF. CDR3 coding DNA: TGTGCCAGCAGCTCAGCGGGAGGTGAGCAGTTCTTC. Full variable domain (remainder filled in from reference TRBV7-6 and TRBJ2-1): GAGVSQSPRYKVTKRGQDVALRCDPISGHVSLYWYRQALGQGPEFLTYFNYEAQQDKSGLPNDRFSAERPEGSISTLTIQRTEQRDSAMYRCASSSAGGEQFFGPGTRLTVL.

This sequence joins TRBV5-1 and TRBJ2-3, with TRBD1 as a possible D gene (7 bases). This CDR3 is 14 amino acids long. Per germline, CDR1 SGHRS and CDR2 YFSETQ. Deletions cut 4 bases from V and 8 bases from J, with 17 bases between. CDR3 DNA: TGCGCCAGCAGCGCGGGACAGCCACAAGCTACGCAGTATTTT. This encodes CASSAGQPQATQYF.

The chain recombines TRBV30 with TRBJ1-1; 7 positions agree with TRBD1. CDR3 size: 13 residues. V was pared by 2 bases and J by 4 bases, with 4 bases of the junction left unmatched. Germline CDR1 is GTSNPN and CDR2 is SVGIG (reference sequence). CDR3 sequence reads: CAWSTGDGTEAFF. The CDR3 DNA sequence: TGTGCCTGGAGTACAGGGGATGGCACTGAAGCTTTCTTT.

The J gene is TRBJ2-6, the V gene TRBV5-4; TRBD2 is a possible D gene (6 bases). V shed 4 bases and J shed 3 bases, with 14 bases lying between them. CDR1 is SGHNT and CDR2 is YYREEE in the germline V gene (reference sequence). The CDR3 is 16 residues long. The DNA for the CDR3 is TGTGCCAGCAGCCCAGACATGGGAGGTGGGGCCAACGTCCTGACTTTC. It specifies CASSPDMGGGANVLTF.

This clone was seen a few times. This chain connects TRBV6-5 to TRBJ2-1, with a tentative D call TRBD2 (5 bases). The CDR3 runs 14 residues. The V gene's germline CDR1 is MNHEY and CDR2 SVGAGI. V shed 2 bases and J shed 5 bases, with 10 bases lying between them. The CDR3 region has the DNA TGTGCCAGCAGTTACGAGCGGAGACACAATGAGCAGTTCTTC. Its translation: CASSYERRHNEQFF.

This clone was recorded a few times. V usage is TRBV2 and J usage is TRBJ2-1, with D perhaps TRBD1 (6 bases). Between the trimmed V and J ends, which lost 5 bases and 7 bases, there was a span of 15 bases. Germline V gene data show CDR1 as SNHLY and CDR2 as FYNNEI. The CDR3 covers 14 residues. In DNA form, the CDR3 reads TGTGCCAGCAGTCCGGGACCGACAGGAAATGAGCAGTTCTTC. Amino acids: CASSPGPTGNEQFF.

This clone was seen just once. The rearrangement uses TRBV7-6 and TRBJ2-5, with TRBD1 matching over 8 bases. Germline V gives CDR1 SGHVS, CDR2 FNYEAQ. V was pared by 6 bases and J by 0 bases, with 6 bases of the junction left unmatched. The CDR3 sequence is 15 residues long. CDR3 sequence reads: CASSSGTGYQETQYF. In DNA, the CDR3 is TGTGCCAGCAGTTCCGGGACAGGATACCAAGAGACCCAGTACTTC.

This clone was counted a few times. The chain links TRBV5-6 to TRBJ2-5; 10 bases line up with TRBD2. The DNA end is more similar to TRBJ2-7, so the J call may be wrong. Germline-derived CDR1 and CDR2 are SGHDT and YYEEEE. The CDR3 is 15 residues long. CDR3 nucleotides: TGTGCCAGCAGCCCGGAGCGGGAGGGGATCTACGAGCAGTACTTC. This encodes CASSPEREGIYEQYF.

The chain has TRBV2 and TRBJ2-1; D perhaps matches TRBD1 (6 bases). This CDR3 is built from 12 residues. CDR1 is SNHLY and CDR2 is FYNNEI in the germline V gene. V was shortened by 8 bases and J by 5 bases, with 10 bases between the two germline ends. For the CDR3, the DNA is TGTGCCAGCGAGGACAGACACAATGAGCAGTTCTTC. It translates to CASEDRHNEQFF.

V is TRBV6-1 and J is TRBJ2-7, with 7 nucleotides matching TRBD1. The germline gives CDR1 MNHNS, CDR2 SASEGT. With 6 bases clipped from V and 3 bases from J, the junction kept 8 bases outside the gene matches. The CDR3 spans 14 residues. The CDR3 spells CASRRTGKLYEQYF. DNA for the CDR3: TGTGCCAGCAGGAGGACAGGTAAACTCTACGAGCAGTACTTC.

The chain recombines TRBV6-1 with TRBJ1-2, with 7 bases matching TRBD1. Looked up from germline, CDR1 is MNHNS and CDR2 is SASEGT. This CDR3 is built from 13 residues. Trimming removed 6 bases from V and 3 bases from J; junction bases left unmatched: 4. In nucleotides, the CDR3 is TGTGCCAGCAGCAAAGGACAGGACTATGGCTACACCTTC. This translates into CASSKGQDYGYTF.

This chain joins TRBV11-1 and TRBJ2-7, with D possibly being TRBD2 (6 bases). The CDR3 totals 15 residues. Per germline, CDR1 SGHAT and CDR2 FQDESV (reference sequence). Trimming removed 1 base from V and 2 bases from J, with 12 bases in between. In DNA, the CDR3 is TGTGCCAGCAGCTTAGTCGGGGGAGCAGCCTACGAGCAGTACTTC. Translating gives CASSLVGGAAYEQYF.

The CDR3 sequence: CASSPDRGNLYEQYF. CDR3 DNA: TGTGCCAGCAGTCCGGACAGGGGGAACTTATACGAGCAGTACTTC. The rearrangement links TRBV27 to TRBJ2-7, with 10 positions matching TRBD1. Unmatched junction bases numbered 8, after V lost 5 bases and J lost 4 bases. Germline loops: CDR1 MNHEY, CDR2 SMNVEV (reference sequence). The CDR3 loop spans 15 amino acids.

The rearrangement uses TRBV19 and TRBJ1-1; no clear D gene. CDR3 length equals 13 residues. The germline gives CDR1 LNHDA, CDR2 SQIVND (reference sequence). The germline V and J ends were trimmed by 2 bases and 4 bases, with 8 bases remaining between them. The chain's CDR3 is CASSISLITEAFF. The DNA of the CDR3 is TGTGCCAGTAGTATATCCCTAATCACTGAAGCTTTCTTT.